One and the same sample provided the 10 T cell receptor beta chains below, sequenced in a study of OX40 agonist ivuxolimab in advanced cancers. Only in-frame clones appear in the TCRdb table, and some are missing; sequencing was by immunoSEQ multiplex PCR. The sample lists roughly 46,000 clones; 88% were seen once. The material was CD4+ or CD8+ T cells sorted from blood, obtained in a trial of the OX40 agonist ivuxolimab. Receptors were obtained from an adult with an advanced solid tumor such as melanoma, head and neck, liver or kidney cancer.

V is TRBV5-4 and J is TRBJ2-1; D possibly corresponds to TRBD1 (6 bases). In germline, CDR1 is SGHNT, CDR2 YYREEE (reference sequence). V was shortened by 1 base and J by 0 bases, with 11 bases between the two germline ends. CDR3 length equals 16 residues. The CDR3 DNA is TGTGCCAGCAGCTTGACAGGGTTGAGCTCCTACAATGAGCAGTTCTTC. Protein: CASSLTGLSSYNEQFF.

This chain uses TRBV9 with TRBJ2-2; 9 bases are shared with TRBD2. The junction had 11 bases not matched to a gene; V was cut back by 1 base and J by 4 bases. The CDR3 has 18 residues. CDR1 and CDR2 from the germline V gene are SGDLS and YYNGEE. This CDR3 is CASSVSGGRAVSTGELFF. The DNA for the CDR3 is TGTGCCAGCAGCGTATCAGGCGGGAGGGCCGTTAGCACCGGGGAGCTGTTTTTT.

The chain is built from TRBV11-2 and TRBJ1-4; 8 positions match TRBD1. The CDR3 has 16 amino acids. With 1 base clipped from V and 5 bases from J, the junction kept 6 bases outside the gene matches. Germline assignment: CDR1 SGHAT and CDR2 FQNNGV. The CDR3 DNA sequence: TGTGCCAGCAGCTTAGGGGAGAGGACAGGGAATGAAAAACTGTTTTTT. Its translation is CASSLGERTGNEKLFF.

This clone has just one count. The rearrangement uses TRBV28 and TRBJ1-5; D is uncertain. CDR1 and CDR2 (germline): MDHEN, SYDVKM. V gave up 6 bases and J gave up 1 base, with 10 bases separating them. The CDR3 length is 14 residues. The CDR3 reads CASRDVRSNQPQHF. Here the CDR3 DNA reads TGTGCCAGCAGAGACGTTAGGAGCAATCAGCCCCAGCATTTT.

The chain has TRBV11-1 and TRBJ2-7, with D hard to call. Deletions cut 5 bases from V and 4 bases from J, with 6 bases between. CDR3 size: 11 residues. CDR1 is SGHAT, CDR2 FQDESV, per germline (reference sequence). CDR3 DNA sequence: TGTGCCAGCAGCCACGGGTACGAGCAGTACTTC. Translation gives CASSHGYEQYF.

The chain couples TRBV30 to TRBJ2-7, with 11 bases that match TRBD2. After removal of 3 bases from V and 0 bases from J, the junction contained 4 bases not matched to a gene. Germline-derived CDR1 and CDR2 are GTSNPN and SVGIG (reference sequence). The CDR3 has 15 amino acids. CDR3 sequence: CAWRASGRPSYEQYF. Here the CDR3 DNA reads TGTGCCTGGAGGGCTAGCGGGAGGCCCTCCTACGAGCAGTACTTC.

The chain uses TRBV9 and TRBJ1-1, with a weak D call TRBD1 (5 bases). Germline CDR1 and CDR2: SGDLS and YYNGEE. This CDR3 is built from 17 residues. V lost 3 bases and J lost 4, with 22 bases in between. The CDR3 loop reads CASSEPIGTSARTEAFF. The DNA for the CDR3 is TGTGCCAGCAGCGAACCGATCGGGACTTCTGCCCGCACTGAAGCTTTCTTT.

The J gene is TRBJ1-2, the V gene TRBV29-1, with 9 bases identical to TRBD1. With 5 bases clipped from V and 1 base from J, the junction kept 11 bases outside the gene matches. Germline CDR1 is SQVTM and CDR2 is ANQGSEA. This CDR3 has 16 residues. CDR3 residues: CSVKDRGLANNYGYTF. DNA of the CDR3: TGCAGCGTTAAGGACAGGGGTCTTGCGAATAACTATGGCTACACCTTC.

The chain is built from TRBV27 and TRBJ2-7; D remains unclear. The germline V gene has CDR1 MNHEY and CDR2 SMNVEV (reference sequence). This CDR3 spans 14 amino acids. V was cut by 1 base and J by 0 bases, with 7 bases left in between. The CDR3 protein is CASSLLGNSYEQYF. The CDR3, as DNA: TGTGCCAGCAGTTTATTAGGGAACTCCTACGAGCAGTACTTC.

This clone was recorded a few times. The CDR3 DNA sequence: TGTGCCAGCAGTGGGGACTGGAATTCCTACAATGAGCAGTTCTTC. Amino acid sequence: CASSGDWNSYNEQFF. The chain links TRBV6-1 to TRBJ2-1; the D gene is possibly TRBD2 (6 bases). V lost 4 bases and J 1 base, leaving 11 bases between the germline ends. This CDR3 region has 15 residues. Germline CDR1 MNHNS, CDR2 SASEGT.